These 26 T cell receptor beta chains originate from one sample sequenced in a study of control samples from healthy donors and cancer patients. Repertoires were generated with immunoSEQ multiplex PCR, while TCRdb's copy carries only in-frame clones and drops some. The sample includes approximately 210,000 clones, about 90% seen only once; the top ten take 1.5% to 2%. The sequenced sample was blood. The receptors here all came from a man aged 30-40 years in good health.

This sequence joins TRBV7-9 and TRBJ1-1; possibly TRBD1 for D (5 bases). Trimming took off 1 base at V and 8 bases at J, with 8 bases between the two ends. The CDR3 runs to 12 residues. The germline CDR1 and CDR2 sequences are SEHNR and FQNEAQ (reference sequence). The CDR3 protein is CASSLEDSEAFF. The CDR3 DNA sequence: TGTGCCAGCAGCTTAGAAGACAGCGAAGCTTTCTTT.

The genes are TRBV30 and TRBJ1-1, with unresolved D. Trimming shortened V by 2 bases and J by 2 bases, and 12 bases separated the two germline ends. There are 14 residues in the CDR3. CDR1 and CDR2 from the germline V gene are GTSNPN and SVGIG (reference sequence). The DNA of the CDR3 is TGTGCCTGGAGTCGTGGGCAACTCAACACTGAAGCTTTCTTT. As protein: CAWSRGQLNTEAFF.

The V gene is TRBV7-7, the J gene TRBJ2-7; 12 positions match TRBD2. Germline-derived CDR1 and CDR2 are SSHAT and FNYEAQ (reference sequence). CDR3 length: 15 amino acids. V gave up 4 bases and J gave up 7 bases; unmatched junction bases: 8. DNA of the CDR3: TGTGCCAGCAGCTCCGGACTAGCGGGGAAGGGAGAGCAGTACTTC. Its protein is CASSSGLAGKGEQYF.

The chain employs TRBV10-3 and TRBJ2-3; 15 bases are shared with TRBD2. V shed 7 bases, J shed 5 bases, and the junction held 4 bases outside the gene matches. This CDR3 comprises 15 residues. Germline lookup yields CDR1 ENHRY and CDR2 SYGVKD. Written as DNA, the CDR3 is TGTGCCATCAAAGGGACTAGCGGGGGGAAAGATACGCAGTATTTT. Residues: CAIKGTSGGKDTQYF.

The chain recombines TRBV7-9 with TRBJ1-5; D gene unclear. The V end lost 8 bases, the J end lost 4 bases, and 12 bases lay between the germline ends. The germline gives CDR1 SEHNR, CDR2 FQNEAQ (reference sequence). This CDR3 is 13 amino acids long. In DNA, the CDR3 is TGTGCCAGCTCCTGGGGAGGGAATCAGCCCCAGCATTTT. Encoded protein: CASSWGGNQPQHF.

The genes are TRBV18 and TRBJ1-1, with TRBD1 matching over 9 bases. After removal of 5 bases from V and 5 bases from J, the junction contained 6 bases not matched to a gene. Germline loops: CDR1 KGHSH, CDR2 LQKENI. The CDR3 totals 14 residues. CDR3 bases: TGTGCCAGCTCAGCGGGACAGGGTGTAACTGAAGCTTTCTTT. It specifies CASSAGQGVTEAFF.

This sequence joins TRBV25-1 and TRBJ1-4, with D perhaps TRBD1 (5 bases). The CDR3 spans 15 residues. V lost 8 bases, J lost 3 bases, and 16 bases lay in between. Germline V gene data show CDR1 as MGHDK and CDR2 as SYGVNS. CDR3 nucleotide sequence: TGTGCCAGCGGGTATAACGGGGGTCCTAATGAAAAACTGTTTTTT. It encodes CASGYNGGPNEKLFF.

The chain has TRBV15 and TRBJ2-2; possibly TRBD2 for D (6 bases). CDR1 is LNHNV, CDR2 YYDKDF, per germline (reference sequence). V lost 2 bases to trimming and J lost 1 base, with 14 bases between them. The CDR3 runs 17 residues. The CDR3 coding sequence is TGTGCCACCAGCAGACGGACCGGGACTGAGAACACCGGGGAGCTGTTTTTT. Translating gives CATSRRTGTENTGELFF.

The CDR3 DNA is TGCGCCAGCAGCTTGGCCGGGTATAGCAATCAGCCCCAGCATTTT. Protein product: CASSLAGYSNQPQHF. This rearrangement joins TRBV5-1 to TRBJ1-5; D call uncertain. The CDR3 spans 15 residues. From germline, CDR1 is SGHRS and CDR2 YFSETQ. Trimming removed 0 bases from V and 0 bases from J, with 7 bases in between. The complete variable domain, with remaining parts taken from reference TRBV5-1 and TRBJ1-5, reads KAGVTQTPRYLIKTRGQQVTLSCSPISGHRSVSWYQQTPGQGLQFLFEYFSETQRNKGNFPGRFSGRQFSNSRSEMNVSTLELGDSALYLCASSLAGYSNQPQHFGDGTRLSIL.

The chain combines TRBV18 with TRBJ2-5; no reliable D call. CDR3 size: 13 residues. V was cut by 3 bases and J by 5 bases, with 10 bases left in between. Germline CDR1 is KGHSH and CDR2 is LQKENI. The CDR3 is CASSPGISETQYF. In DNA, the CDR3 is TGTGCCAGCTCACCGGGTATCTCGGAGACCCAGTACTTC.

The chain employs TRBV4-2 and TRBJ1-1; D gene uncertain. Trimming removed 0 bases at V and 1 base at J, with 9 bases between. Germline V gene sequence: CDR1 LGHNA, CDR2 YNFKEQ. CDR3 length: 15 amino acids. The CDR3 is CASSQETPKNTEAFF. The CDR3 DNA reads TGTGCCAGCAGCCAAGAGACCCCGAAGAACACTGAAGCTTTCTTT.

The chain carries TRBV29-1 and TRBJ2-3, with 9 nucleotides matching TRBD1. V lost 7 bases and J lost 4; bases outside the gene matches: 3. The CDR3 sequence is 12 residues long. Germline values: CDR1 SQVTM, CDR2 ANQGSEA. The CDR3 DNA reads TGCAGCGGTGGACAGGGGTCAGATACGCAGTATTTT. It encodes CSGGQGSDTQYF.

The chain couples TRBV25-1 to TRBJ2-2; 9 nucleotides line up with TRBD1. With 7 bases clipped from V and 6 bases from J, the junction kept 6 bases outside the gene matches. From germline, CDR1 is MGHDK and CDR2 SYGVNS. This CDR3 contains 14 residues. The CDR3 loop is CASTATGGPGELFF. In nucleotides, the CDR3 is TGTGCCAGCACAGCTACAGGGGGCCCCGGGGAGCTGTTTTTT.

The CDR3 loop reads CASRRSDRNYEQYF. The CDR3 DNA follows: TGTGCCAGCAGACGTTCGGACAGGAACTACGAGCAGTACTTC. V is TRBV6-5 and J is TRBJ2-7; TRBD1 matches at 7 bases. V dropped 6 bases and J dropped 3; count of bases not matched to a gene: 8. The CDR3 spans 14 residues. The V gene's germline CDR1 is MNHEY and CDR2 SVGAGI.

This clone was counted a few times. V usage is TRBV6-2 or TRBV6-3 and J usage is TRBJ1-1; D uncertain. Deletions cut 2 bases from V and 5 bases from J, with 15 bases between. Per the germline V gene, CDR1 is MNHEY and CDR2 is SVGEGT. The length of the CDR3 is 15 residues. CDR3 DNA: TGTGCCAGCAGTTACGCGGGGATTCTGGGTACTGAAGCTTTCTTT. Translation gives CASSYAGILGTEAFF.

The rearrangement uses TRBV18 and TRBJ1-3; D remains ambiguous. The germline V gene has CDR1 KGHSH and CDR2 LQKENI. The CDR3 is 15 residues long. The V end was cut by 4 bases, the J end by 0 bases, with 10 bases between. The CDR3 here is CASSLTDNSGNTIYF. The CDR3 nucleotides are TGTGCCAGCTCACTTACTGACAACTCTGGAAACACCATATATTTT.

This clone has only a few counts. CDR3: CAWRGQAGNTIYF. In DNA, the CDR3 is TGTGCCTGGAGGGGGCAGGCTGGAAACACCATATATTTT. This chain uses TRBV30 with TRBJ1-3; D is perhaps TRBD1 (5 bases). The V gene's germline CDR1 is GTSNPN and CDR2 SVGIG (reference sequence). The CDR3 consists of 13 residues. V shed 3 bases and J shed 2 bases, with 8 bases lying between them.

This chain uses TRBV5-1 with TRBJ2-5, with TRBD1 identical over 8 bases. This CDR3 is 14 amino acids long. Germline CDR1 reads SGHRS; CDR2 reads YFSETQ. J gave up 5 bases and V 4 bases, and 7 bases lay outside the gene matches. CDR3: CASSLGQGRETQYF. DNA of the CDR3: TGCGCCAGCAGCCTAGGACAGGGACGGGAGACCCAGTACTTC. The full variable domain, its missing parts supplied by reference TRBV5-1 and TRBJ2-5, is KAGVTQTPRYLIKTRGQQVTLSCSPISGHRSVSWYQQTPGQGLQFLFEYFSETQRNKGNFPGRFSGRQFSNSRSEMNVSTLELGDSALYLCASSLGQGRETQYFGPGTRLLVL.

The V gene is TRBV19, the J gene TRBJ2-3; D tentatively fits TRBD1 or TRBD2 (5 bases each). From germline, CDR1 is LNHDA and CDR2 SQIVND (reference sequence). Trimming left V 6 bases short and J 1 base short, with 17 bases between. The CDR3 consists of 16 residues. CDR3 DNA sequence: TGTGCCAGTAGAGCGGACAAGGGAATTCGCACAGATACGCAGTATTTT. It specifies CASRADKGIRTDTQYF.

The chain joins TRBV24-1 to TRBJ1-1; D call uncertain. The length of the CDR3 is 14 residues. Trimming shortened V by 2 bases and J by 1 base, and 7 bases separated the two germline ends. Germline loops: CDR1 KGHDR, CDR2 SFDVKD. The CDR3 is CATSDSVGNTEAFF. The CDR3, as DNA: TGTGCCACCAGTGATTCGGTGGGGAACACTGAAGCTTTCTTT.

The gene calls are TRBV15 and TRBJ1-3; D uncertain. The CDR3 runs to 16 residues. Per germline, CDR1 LNHNV and CDR2 YYDKDF (reference sequence). The V end lost 1 base, the J end lost 0 bases, and 10 bases lay between the germline ends. CDR3: CATSRGQQFSGNTIYF. In DNA, the CDR3 is TGTGCCACCAGCAGAGGGCAGCAATTCTCTGGAAACACCATATATTTT. Combining the CDR3 with reference TRBV15 and TRBJ1-3 gives the whole variable domain DAMVIQNPRYQVTQFGKPVTLSCSQTLNHNVMYWYQQKSSQAPKLLFHYYDKDFNNEADTPDNFQSRRPNTSFCFLDIRSPGLGDTAMYLCATSRGQQFSGNTIYFGEGSWLTVV.

This clone has just one count. CDR3 DNA sequence: TGCGCCAGCAGCCAAGGACAGCATGGCTCCTACGAGCAGTACTTC. Translating gives CASSQGQHGSYEQYF. The gene calls are TRBV4-1 and TRBJ2-7; D perhaps matches TRBD1 (5 bases). V dropped 1 base and J dropped 0 bases, with 10 bases sitting between them. Germline V lookup: CDR1 MGHRA, CDR2 YSYEKL. This CDR3 is 15 amino acids long.

J is TRBJ2-2 and V is TRBV6-5; no reliable D call. The V end was cut by 3 bases, the J end by 2 bases, with 10 bases between. Germline V gene lookup returns CDR1 MNHEY and CDR2 SVGAGI. The CDR3 runs to 15 residues. The CDR3 loop is CASSYGSRNTGELFF. DNA of the CDR3: TGTGCCAGCAGTTATGGAAGCAGAAACACCGGGGAGCTGTTTTTT.

The gene calls are TRBV7-3 and TRBJ2-3; TRBD1 matches at 7 bases. CDR1 and CDR2 from the germline V gene are SGHTA and FQGTGA. The V and J ends lost 3 bases and 1 base, in that order; junction bases with no gene match: 4. CDR3 size: 15 residues. The CDR3 loop is CASSFGTVGTDTQYF. The CDR3 nucleotides are TGTGCCAGCAGCTTCGGGACAGTGGGCACAGATACGCAGTATTTT.

The genes are TRBV7-9 and TRBJ1-5; no firm D call. The CDR3 consists of 14 residues. Between the trimmed V and J ends, which lost 4 bases and 6 bases, there was a span of 13 bases. Germline V gene lookup returns CDR1 SEHNR and CDR2 FQNEAQ (reference sequence). The CDR3 DNA reads as TGTGCCAGCAGCTGGGAAGGGCCAGGTCAGCCCCAGCATTTT. Amino acids: CASSWEGPGQPQHF.

The chain couples TRBV30 to TRBJ1-6; D gene ambiguous. This CDR3 has 15 residues. The germline V gene has CDR1 GTSNPN and CDR2 SVGIG (reference sequence). V lost 4 bases and J lost 6, with 16 bases in between. The CDR3 sequence: CAWMRNSGFNSPLHF. In DNA form, the CDR3 reads TGTGCCTGGATGCGAAATTCGGGGTTTAATTCACCCCTCCACTTT.